This T cell receptor (beta chain) was retrieved from a study of graft-versus-host responses after intestinal transplantation. Study as a whole: Those transplanted obtained multivisceral, liver-intestinal, or isolated intestinal grafts. Every recipient underwent anti-thymocyte globulin induction, then tacrolimus and steroids for about three years.

Clones were sequenced by immunoSEQ multiplex PCR, and TCRdb holds only the in-frame ones, with some missing. The sample consists of 84,000 or so clones, roughly 85% of them appearing once. The study, taken as a whole, reports: There were GvH clones found in recipient marrow, and some of them appeared first in ileum or blood. Early post-transplant HvG declines showed an association with peak circulating GvH clone levels.

Worth noting for this clone: Its matching antigen is unknown.

The CDR3 length is 16 residues. J was trimmed by 2 bases and V by 6 bases; bases with no gene match: 7. CDR1 SNHLY and CDR2 FYNNEI come from the germline V gene. The genes are TRBV2 and TRBJ2-2; TRBD1 matches 9 bases. This clonotype originated in a human donor who received an intestinal transplant. Sequencing was performed on unstimulated CD4+ T cells sorted from spleen or lymph node cells, taken before intestinal transplant. The CDR3 reads CASSPGTGPNTGELFF. In DNA form, the CDR3 reads TGTGCCAGCAGCCCCGGGACAGGGCCTAACACCGGGGAGCTGTTTTTT.